The 9 T cell receptor beta chains reported below all come from one sample, sequenced in a study of T cell repertoires in cytomegalovirus infection. TCRdb analysed the reads with MiXCR anew, one entry per CDR3 protein. The sample holds around 270,000 distinct CDR3 sequences; over 8% are singletons and the top ten take over 12%. Sequencing was carried out using PBMCs. These receptors were obtained from a human donor in good health (CMV status not recorded). Some clones in this sample may be carry-over from other donors' samples.

There are many counts of this clonotype. The chain combines TRBV7-6 with TRBJ2-2; maybe TRBD2 (5 bases). The germline CDR1 and CDR2 sequences are SGHVS and FNYEAQ. The CDR3 is 17 residues long. Trimming took off 1 base at V and 1 base at J, with 13 bases between the two ends. The CDR3 sequence is CASSLGGGRMNTGELFF. The CDR3 nucleotides read TGTGCCAGCAGCTTAGGAGGAGGACGGATGAACACCGGGGAGCTGTTTTTT.

This clonotype was counted many times. This rearrangement joins TRBV7-2 to TRBJ2-7, with 9 bases aligning to TRBD1. Germline CDR1 is SGHTA and CDR2 is FQGNSA. Losses at the gene ends were 1 base for V and 3 bases for J; bases not matched to a gene: 4. This CDR3 comprises 15 residues. The CDR3 loop reads CASSLGTGVGYEQYF. CDR3 bases: TGTGCCAGCAGCTTAGGGACAGGGGTCGGCTACGAGCAGTACTTC.

This clonotype was seen many times. This chain uses TRBV12-3 or TRBV12-4 with TRBJ1-5; D is unclear. Trimming removed 3 bases from V and 1 base from J, with 10 bases in between. The CDR3 spans 15 residues. The CDR3 nucleotides read TGTGCCAGCAGTTTGGGTGCTGGCAGCAATCAGCCCCAGCATTTT. Amino acids: CASSLGAGSNQPQHF.

This clonotype has a count of ten or more. V gene TRBV7-2 combines with J gene TRBJ2-3; 7 nucleotides align to TRBD2. The CDR3 has 14 residues. CDR1 and CDR2 from the germline V gene are SGHTA and FQGNSA. The ends lost 1 base at V and 7 bases at J; junction bases unmatched: 5. CDR3 DNA sequence: TGTGCCAGCAGCTTAGACGGGACTACTTATACGCAGTATTTT. It encodes CASSLDGTTYTQYF.

This clonotype has ten or more counts. The chain is built from TRBV11-3 and TRBJ1-1; D possibly corresponds to TRBD1 (5 bases). V lost 3 bases to trimming and J lost 6 bases, with 14 bases between them. The CDR3 runs 14 residues. The germline V gene has CDR1 SGHNT and CDR2 YENEEA. This CDR3 is CASSFEGRGAEAFF. The CDR3 region has the DNA TGTGCCAGCAGCTTTGAGGGGAGGGGTGCTGAAGCTTTCTTT. The variable domain in full, with the rest retrieved from reference TRBV11-3 and TRBJ1-1, is EAGVVQSPRYKIIEKKQPVAFWCNPISGHNTLYWYLQNLGQGPELLIRYENEEAVDDSQLPKDRFSAERLKGVDSTLKIQPAELGDSAVYLCASSFEGRGAEAFFGQGTRLTVV.

The J gene is TRBJ2-1, the V gene TRBV25-1; no firm D call. V lost 4 bases and J 7 bases, leaving 14 bases between the germline ends. Looked up from germline, CDR1 is MGHDK and CDR2 is SYGVNS. The CDR3 has 14 amino acids. The CDR3 loop is CASSATRGRNEQFF. The CDR3 DNA follows: TGTGCCAGCAGTGCCACCCGCGGACGGAATGAGCAGTTCTTC.

This clonotype was counted many times. This rearrangement joins TRBV12-3 or TRBV12-4 to TRBJ2-1, with a possible D match to TRBD1 (5 bases). Trimming cost V 5 bases and J 5 bases, with 13 bases left between them. The length of the CDR3 is 14 residues. In DNA form, the CDR3 reads TGTGCCAGCAGTGTTATCGTGGGGCACAATGAGCAGTTCTTC. It yields the protein CASSVIVGHNEQFF.

V is TRBV14 and J is TRBJ2-4; maybe TRBD1 (5 bases). Germline assignment: CDR1 SGHDN and CDR2 FVKESK. Trimming removed 0 bases from V and 5 bases from J, with 14 bases in between. CDR3 size: 16 residues. The CDR3 DNA reads TGTGCCAGCAGCCAAGATAGGTACAGGAAAGAAAACATTCAGTACTTC. Encoded protein: CASSQDRYRKENIQYF.

The J gene is TRBJ1-6, the V gene TRBV5-4, with 7 bases lining up with TRBD1. Germline values: CDR1 SGHNT, CDR2 YYREEE (reference sequence). The CDR3 is made up of 19 amino acids. The V segment lost 0 bases and the J segment 7 bases; nucleotides outside the gene matches: 16. The CDR3 DNA is TGTGCCAGCAGCTTGGGGGAGGCGACAGGGCGTATGAGGAATTCACCCCTCCACTTT. As protein: CASSLGEATGRMRNSPLHF.